This T cell receptor (beta chain) stems from a study of CD8+ T cells in alopecia areata. Study-level points and caveats: Clonality exceeded that of normal scalp in lesional scalp, most notably in alopecia totalis/universalis. Patients shared TCRs less clearly than mice did, possibly for HLA-related reasons.

Collection of lesional scalp punch biopsies and peripheral blood was performed in alopecia areata patients. V gave up 4 bases and J gave up 7 bases; unmatched junction bases: 1. Germline V gives CDR1 SGHNT, CDR2 YENEEA. The length of the CDR3 is 11 residues. Comment on this clone: Its specificity is unknown.

The authors extracted RNA and reverse transcribed it into cDNA as the sequencing template. Sequencing was performed with immunoSEQ multiplex PCR; in TCRdb, only in-frame clones are kept and a portion is missing. The table lists 65,000 to 90,000 clones, 51% of them singletons. The receptor was derived from a human donor with alopecia areata. Sample: NKG2D-high CD8+ T cells sorted from blood. The chain has TRBV11-3 and TRBJ2-7, with TRBD1 identical over 7 bases. CDR3 in DNA: TGTGCCAGCAGCTCAGGGGGTGAGCAGTACTTC. Translating it yields CASSSGGEQYF.